Each of the 23 T cell receptor beta chains below was sequenced from the same sample in a study of OX40 agonist ivuxolimab in advanced cancers. The library was built by means of the immunoSEQ multiplex PCR assay. TCRdb stores this immuneACCESS table with in-frame sequences only. Part of the clones is absent; in the studies checked, under half of the shortfall reflects unresolved V genes, and no reason is known for the rest. The sample has 30,000 to 40,000 clones on record, 82% of them singletons. The top ten clonotypes cover less than 25% of the sample. The starting material was CD4+ or CD8+ T cells sorted from blood, obtained in a trial of the OX40 agonist ivuxolimab. The source is an adult with an advanced solid tumor such as melanoma, head and neck, liver or kidney cancer.

The chain couples TRBV5-4 to TRBJ2-1, with 8 bases identical to TRBD2. J gave up 6 bases and V 0 bases, and 5 bases lay outside the gene matches. The CDR3 covers 15 residues. In germline, CDR1 is SGHNT, CDR2 YYREEE (reference sequence). CDR3 nucleotide sequence: TGTGCCAGCAGCTTGGGGGTAGCGGGACTCAATGAGCAGTTCTTC. This sequence encodes CASSLGVAGLNEQFF.

This rearrangement joins TRBV4-3 to TRBJ2-3, with 10 bases that match TRBD2. V trimming: 3 bases; J trimming: 4 bases; junction bases outside the gene matches: 7. This CDR3 has 16 amino acids. Germline V gene lookup returns CDR1 LGHNA and CDR2 YSLEER. Here the CDR3 reads CASSQRAGGRSDTQYF. For the CDR3, the DNA is TGCGCCAGCAGCCAGAGAGCGGGGGGGCGATCAGATACGCAGTATTTT.

The J gene is TRBJ2-7, the V gene TRBV11-2, with 9 bases matching TRBD1. The CDR3 totals 15 residues. CDR1 is SGHAT, CDR2 FQNNGV, per germline. J gave up 5 bases and V 5 bases, and 10 bases lay outside the gene matches. CDR3 in amino acids: CASSLGQGLYNEQYF. Written as DNA, the CDR3 is TGTGCCAGCAGCCTAGGACAGGGGCTATACAACGAGCAGTACTTC.

The chain has TRBV6-1 and TRBJ1-2; no definite D call. Trimming pared 3 bases from V and 8 bases from J, leaving 16 bases between. Germline values: CDR1 MNHNS, CDR2 SASEGT. The CDR3 covers 14 residues. In nucleotides, the CDR3 is TGTGCCAGCAGTGAGGACGGAACATTGAGGGGCTACACCTTC. Translated: CASSEDGTLRGYTF.

The chain joins TRBV5-6 to TRBJ2-7; D unresolved. From germline, CDR1 is SGHDT and CDR2 YYEEEE. V lost 0 bases to trimming and J lost 2 bases, with 9 bases between them. This CDR3 has 14 amino acids. CDR3 coding DNA: TGTGCCAGCAGCTTGGTTGGCAGCGCCTACGAGCAGTACTTC. It yields the protein CASSLVGSAYEQYF.

The chain has TRBV9 and TRBJ2-7; 10 nucleotides line up with TRBD1. The germline CDR1 and CDR2 sequences are SGDLS and YYNGEE. This CDR3 is 17 amino acids long. V lost 3 bases and J lost 7; bases outside the gene matches: 16. This CDR3 reads CASSAHSTGTGAGEQYF. In DNA, the CDR3 is TGTGCCAGCAGCGCCCACTCAACCGGGACAGGGGCGGGGGAGCAGTACTTC. Variable domain in full (rest from reference TRBV9 and TRBJ2-7): DSGVTQTPKHLITATGQRVTLRCSPRSGDLSVYWYQQSLDQGLQFLIQYYNGEERAKGNILERFSAQQFPDLHSELNLSSLELGDSALYFCASSAHSTGTGAGEQYFGPGTRLTVT.

The chain is built from TRBV10-3 and TRBJ1-2; unclear D gene. The V end was cut by 4 bases, the J end by 6 bases, with 6 bases between. The CDR3 runs to 11 residues. Germline CDR1 reads ENHRY; CDR2 reads SYGVKD. The CDR3 nucleotides read TGTGCCATCAGTGCTGAGGATGGCTACACCTTC. As protein: CAISAEDGYTF.

The rearrangement uses TRBV15 and TRBJ1-1; D might be TRBD1 (6 bases). There are 16 residues in the CDR3. Trimming took off 4 bases at V and 1 base at J, with 16 bases between the two ends. Germline V gene sequence: CDR1 LNHNV, CDR2 YYDKDF (reference sequence). The CDR3 spells CATSNPQGTGNTEAFF. The CDR3 nucleotides are TGTGCCACCAGCAACCCCCAGGGGACGGGGAACACTGAAGCTTTCTTT.

The rearrangement joins TRBV10-3 to TRBJ2-7, with 8 bases lining up with TRBD2. Trimming at V came to 3 bases and at J to 5 bases, leaving 12 bases not matched to a gene. Germline CDR1 and CDR2: ENHRY and SYGVKD. The CDR3 is made up of 16 amino acids. CDR3 protein: CAISDLPRGTSDEQYF. The DNA of the CDR3 is TGTGCCATCAGTGACCTTCCGCGGGGGACTAGTGACGAGCAGTACTTC.

This clone was counted a few times. The chain is built from TRBV6-6 and TRBJ1-5, with 9 positions matching TRBD1. There are 14 residues in the CDR3. The ends lost 4 bases at V and 12 bases at J; junction bases unmatched: 10. Germline CDR1 reads MNHNY; CDR2 reads SVGAGI (reference sequence). The DNA for the CDR3 is TGTGCCAGCAGTTCTTTGACAGGGGGTGAAGTCCAGCATTTT. It is translated as CASSSLTGGEVQHF.

The CDR3 DNA reads TGTGCCAGCAGTTTTACCGGCCCCTCGGACGAGCAGTACTTC. Its protein is CASSFTGPSDEQYF. The V gene is TRBV27, the J gene TRBJ2-7; D remains ambiguous. Trimming stripped 3 bases from V and 5 bases from J, with 14 bases between. Germline values: CDR1 MNHEY, CDR2 SMNVEV (reference sequence). The CDR3 is 14 residues long.

This clone was recorded a few times. This rearrangement joins TRBV28 to TRBJ2-1; 11 positions agree with TRBD2. With 5 bases clipped from V and 5 bases from J, the junction kept 23 bases outside the gene matches. The CDR3 has 21 residues. CDR1 is MDHEN and CDR2 is SYDVKM in the germline V gene. The CDR3 DNA reads TGTGCCAGCAGTCCGAAAGTCGTTTTGGGGATAGCGGGGGGGCTTCACAATGAGCAGTTCTTC. Protein product: CASSPKVVLGIAGGLHNEQFF.

J is TRBJ2-1 and V is TRBV5-1; tentative D call: TRBD1 (5 bases). This CDR3 is 19 amino acids long. Germline CDR1 reads SGHRS; CDR2 reads YFSETQ. V gave up 4 bases and J gave up 3 bases, with 26 bases separating them. This CDR3 is CASSPPPGSPEGVYNEQFF. The CDR3 DNA reads as TGCGCCAGCAGCCCCCCTCCGGGCAGCCCCGAAGGGGTCTACAATGAGCAGTTCTTC.

The chain couples TRBV13 to TRBJ2-3; D perhaps matches TRBD2 (5 bases). The V and J ends lost 1 base and 2 bases respectively, with 13 bases between them. This CDR3 has 16 residues. Per the germline V gene, CDR1 is PRHDT and CDR2 is FYEKMQ (reference sequence). The CDR3 DNA sequence: TGTGCCAGCAGCTTAGAATCGAGCGGACCCACAGATACGCAGTATTTT. Translated: CASSLESSGPTDTQYF.

The chain has TRBV27 and TRBJ2-5; TRBD2 might be the D (5 bases). The germline CDR1 and CDR2 sequences are MNHEY and SMNVEV (reference sequence). Trimming removed 3 bases from V and 5 bases from J, with 13 bases in between. The CDR3 is made up of 14 amino acids. CDR3: CASSLGSGTETQYF. CDR3 coding DNA: TGTGCCAGCAGTTTGGGTTCGGGAACCGAGACCCAGTACTTC.

This clone was detected only a few times. V usage is TRBV5-5 and J usage is TRBJ2-2; D is unclear. V was clipped by 3 bases and J by 0 bases, with 12 bases between them. Germline CDR1 is SGHKS and CDR2 is YYEKEE (reference sequence). The CDR3 has 16 amino acids. The CDR3 sequence: CASSSPPDSNTGELFF. The DNA of the CDR3 is TGTGCCAGCAGCTCTCCCCCCGACTCGAACACCGGGGAGCTGTTTTTT.

V and J are TRBV19 and TRBJ2-4; tentatively, D is TRBD1 (6 bases). The CDR3 spans 17 residues. The V gene lost 6 bases and the J gene lost 3 bases, with 21 bases spanning the gap. Looked up from germline, CDR1 is LNHDA and CDR2 is SQIVND (reference sequence). CDR3 sequence reads: CASRQGRGVEGKNIQYF. The CDR3 DNA is TGTGCCAGTAGACAGGGTAGGGGAGTAGAGGGCAAAAACATTCAGTACTTC. The full variable domain, in which reference TRBV19 and TRBJ2-4 provide the parts outside the CDR3, is DGGITQSPKYLFRKEGQNVTLSCEQNLNHDAMYWYRQDPGQGLRLIYYSQIVNDFQKGDIAEGYSVSREKKESFPLTVTSAQKNPTAFYLCASRQGRGVEGKNIQYFGAGTRLSVL.

The V and J genes are TRBV28 and TRBJ2-2; no firm D call. The germline gives CDR1 MDHEN, CDR2 SYDVKM. This CDR3 is built from 14 residues. V was cut by 2 bases and J by 2 bases, with 6 bases left in between. The CDR3 region has the DNA TGTGCCAGCAGTTTACCACTCAACACCGGGGAGCTGTTTTTT. Its protein product is CASSLPLNTGELFF.

Regarding this clone: The same CDR3 also results from other DNA sequences found in this sample. V is TRBV5-4 and J is TRBJ2-6; 7 bases match TRBD1. Germline assignment: CDR1 SGHNT and CDR2 YYREEE (reference sequence). Losses at the gene ends were 1 base for V and 2 bases for J; bases not matched to a gene: 0. The CDR3 consists of 15 residues. The CDR3 sequence is CASSLTGAGANVLTF. For the CDR3, the DNA is TGTGCCAGCAGCTTGACAGGGGCTGGGGCCAACGTCCTGACTTTC.

DNA of the CDR3: TGTGCCAGCAGCCGATTAGGGGGCCAGCGCACTGAAGCTTTCTTT. The encoded protein is CASSRLGGQRTEAFF. The chain carries TRBV7-3 and TRBJ1-1; 7 bases map to TRBD1. The CDR3 is 15 amino acids. Germline values: CDR1 SGHTA, CDR2 FQGTGA. The V segment lost 5 bases and the J segment 4 bases; nucleotides outside the gene matches: 10. Using reference TRBV7-3 and TRBJ1-1 for the parts outside the CDR3, the full variable domain is GAGVSQTPSNKVTEKGKYVELRCDPISGHTALYWYRQSLGQGPEFLIYFQGTGAADDSGLPNDRFFAVRPEGSVSTLKIQRTERGDSAVYLCASSRLGGQRTEAFFGQGTRLTVV.

The rearrangement joins TRBV4-3 to TRBJ1-1, with D hard to call. CDR1 is LGHNA and CDR2 is YSLEER in the germline V gene. The CDR3 has 12 residues. Trimming removed 1 base from V and 4 bases from J, with 4 bases in between. Written as DNA, the CDR3 is TGCGCCAGCAGCCAAGGGGCCACTGAAGCTTTCTTT. Translated: CASSQGATEAFF.

This chain joins TRBV4-2 and TRBJ1-2; no firm D call. This CDR3 is 14 amino acids long. Trimming removed 2 bases from V and 4 bases from J, with 11 bases in between. The germline gives CDR1 LGHNA, CDR2 YNFKEQ. CDR3 nucleotides: TGTGCCAGCAGCCAACCACCGGGTACCTATGGCTACACCTTC. Translated: CASSQPPGTYGYTF.

This sequence joins TRBV6-1 and TRBJ1-3; 7 bases agree with TRBD1. CDR1 and CDR2 from the germline V gene are MNHNS and SASEGT. V lost 2 bases to trimming and J lost 0 bases; unmatched junction nucleotides: 7. This CDR3 comprises 17 residues. The DNA of the CDR3 is TGTGCCAGCAGTGAATTTAGTTGGGACAGCTCTGGAAACACCATATATTTT. It codes for CASSEFSWDSSGNTIYF.